These 27 T cell receptor beta chains were sequenced from one sample in a study of blood T cells in healthy people across ages. Alongside a J-beta primer mix, a sample-barcoded 5' primer served in a second PCR lasting roughly 6 to 11 cycles. TCRdb redid the calling of the 5' RACE reads with MiXCR, one entry per CDR3 protein. The table lists roughly 1.6 million distinct CDR3 sequences, roughly 32% of them singletons. The sequencing input was blood. These receptor sequences come from a woman aged 25 to 39 in good health.

The rearrangement uses TRBV10-2 and TRBJ2-3; 7 bases map to TRBD1. The CDR3 spans 15 residues. Looked up from germline, CDR1 is WSHSY and CDR2 is SAAADI. V dropped 7 bases and J dropped 4; count of bases not matched to a gene: 11. The DNA of the CDR3 is TGCGCCAGCACTAACAGGGGTGGTCTTGCAGATACGCAGTATTTT. Translated: CASTNRGGLADTQYF.

This clonotype was counted only a few times. This sequence joins TRBV5-6 and TRBJ1-1; 7 positions match TRBD1. The trim removed 4 bases at V and 7 bases at J, leaving 7 bases unmatched. The CDR3 covers 13 residues. CDR1 SGHDT and CDR2 YYEEEE come from the germline V gene. The DNA for the CDR3 is TGTGCCAGCAGCGGGAGGACAGGCGGTGAAGCTTTCTTT. Encoded protein: CASSGRTGGEAFF.

V gene TRBV12-3 or TRBV12-4 combines with J gene TRBJ1-2; 7 bases are shared with TRBD1. This CDR3 comprises 16 residues. Trimming took 1 base from V and 4 from J; bases not matched to a gene: 9. The CDR3 protein is CASSLGGGGASYGYTF. The CDR3 DNA reads as TGTGCCAGCAGTTTAGGGGGAGGGGGCGCGAGCTATGGCTACACCTTC.

As for this clonotype: Given a much more abundant clone one base away, this may be a read error. The conserved phenylalanine or tryptophan is not found at the CDR3 terminus, so this likely reflects a read error. The chain is built from TRBV5-1 and TRBJ2-7, with a weak D call TRBD2 (6 bases). V was clipped by 4 bases and J by 7 bases, with 18 bases between them. Germline V lookup: CDR1 SGHRS, CDR2 YFSETQ. This CDR3 region has 14 residues. The chain's CDR3 is CASSLDTFGGEQYL. CDR3 DNA: TGCGCCAGCAGCCTCGACACCTTCGGGGGTGAGCAGTACTTA.

This clonotype appeared a few times. The chain is built from TRBV20-1 and TRBJ2-1; TRBD1 agrees at 12 bases. After removal of 3 bases from V and 8 bases from J, the junction contained 8 bases not matched to a gene. CDR1 DFQATT and CDR2 SNEGSKA come from the germline V gene (reference sequence). The CDR3 extends over 15 amino acids. The CDR3 DNA reads as TGCAGTGCTAGCAAACCGGGACAGGGGGCGTATGAGCAGTTCTTC. Residues: CSASKPGQGAYEQFF.

The V call is TRBV20-1, the J call TRBJ2-5; 10 nucleotides match TRBD1. This CDR3 comprises 15 residues. After removal of 5 bases from V and 5 bases from J, the junction contained 11 bases not matched to a gene. The germline CDR1 and CDR2 sequences are DFQATT and SNEGSKA (reference sequence). CDR3 sequence: CSARLFRDRGETQYF. The CDR3 DNA reads as TGCAGTGCTCGACTGTTCCGGGACAGGGGTGAGACCCAGTACTTC.

This clonotype was seen only a few times. The chain recombines TRBV25-1 with TRBJ2-7; either TRBD1 or TRBD2 may fit D (5 bases each). This CDR3 comprises 13 residues. Trimming removed 3 bases at V and 2 bases at J, with 8 bases between. The germline gives CDR1 MGHDK, CDR2 SYGVNS. The CDR3 sequence is CASSDGAPYEQYF. The CDR3 DNA sequence: TGTGCCAGCAGTGACGGGGCCCCCTACGAGCAGTACTTC.

This clonotype was detected only a few times. CDR3 sequence reads: CASSLGQSGARYTF. The CDR3 DNA follows: TGTGCCAGCAGCCTGGGACAGTCTGGGGCTCGCTACACCTTC. V usage is TRBV7-9 and J usage is TRBJ1-2, with TRBD1 identical over 7 bases. The trim removed 5 bases at V and 9 bases at J, leaving 12 bases unmatched. Looked up from germline, CDR1 is SEHNR and CDR2 is FQNEAQ (reference sequence). The CDR3 covers 14 residues.

V gene TRBV25-1 combines with J gene TRBJ1-4; unclear D gene. CDR3 length: 11 residues. Germline V gives CDR1 MGHDK, CDR2 SYGVNS. The V and J ends lost 8 bases and 7 bases respectively, with 8 bases between them. This CDR3 reads CASGRTEKLFF. The CDR3 nucleotides read TGTGCCAGCGGAAGAACTGAAAAACTGTTTTTT.

This clonotype turned up a few times. The V call is TRBV6-6, the J call TRBJ2-1, with 8 bases matching TRBD1. The germline gives CDR1 MNHNY, CDR2 SVGAGI (reference sequence). J was trimmed by 5 bases and V by 4 bases; bases with no gene match: 7. This CDR3 spans 15 amino acids. CDR3 amino acids: CASSFDRGLNNEQFF. In DNA, the CDR3 is TGTGCCAGCAGTTTTGACAGGGGCTTGAACAATGAGCAGTTCTTC.

The V gene is TRBV20-1, the J gene TRBJ2-7, with TRBD2 matching over 13 bases. The trim removed 7 bases at V and 6 bases at J, leaving 9 bases unmatched. Germline-derived CDR1 and CDR2 are DFQATT and SNEGSKA (reference sequence). The CDR3 sequence is 14 residues long. The CDR3 nucleotides are TGCAGTGTCATACCGGGACTAGCGGGGCTCGAGCAGTACTTC. This sequence encodes CSVIPGLAGLEQYF.

The chain has TRBV2 and TRBJ2-3; D gene uncertain. Trimming took off 8 bases at V and 10 bases at J, with 13 bases between the two ends. The germline CDR1 and CDR2 sequences are SNHLY and FYNNEI. The CDR3 consists of 11 residues. For the CDR3, the DNA is TGTGCCAGCGGACCACAGAATGCGCAGTATTTT. Protein sequence: CASGPQNAQYF.

This clonotype was picked up many times. The V gene is TRBV20-1, the J gene TRBJ2-1; TRBD1 matches 8 bases. Germline lookup yields CDR1 DFQATT and CDR2 SNEGSKA (reference sequence). CDR3 size: 13 residues. V shed 1 base, J shed 6 bases, and the junction held 2 bases outside the gene matches. Here the CDR3 DNA reads TGCAGTGCTAGAGGGACAGGGATCAATGAGCAGTTCTTC. Residues: CSARGTGINEQFF.

This clonotype appeared a few times. The V call is TRBV5-1, the J call TRBJ2-1, with D tentatively TRBD2 (6 bases). The ends were cut back, 0 bases at V and 6 bases at J, with 16 bases in the middle. The length of the CDR3 is 16 residues. Germline V gene data show CDR1 as SGHRS and CDR2 as YFSETQ. As DNA, the CDR3 is TGCGCCAGCAGCTTGGTGCTAGCGTCGCTTGGCAATGAGCAGTTCTTC. It yields the protein CASSLVLASLGNEQFF. Using reference TRBV5-1 and TRBJ2-1 for the parts outside the CDR3, the full variable domain is KAGVTQTPRYLIKTRGQQVTLSCSPISGHRSVSWYQQTPGQGLQFLFEYFSETQRNKGNFPGRFSGRQFSNSRSEMNVSTLELGDSALYLCASSLVLASLGNEQFFGPGTRLTVL.

The V and J genes are TRBV3-1 and TRBJ2-1; D might be TRBD2 (5 bases). Between the trimmed V and J ends, which lost 1 base and 9 bases, there was a span of 10 bases. CDR1 and CDR2 (germline): LGHDT, YNNKEL (reference sequence). CDR3 size: 13 residues. CDR3 sequence: CASSQVSGSEQFF. DNA of the CDR3: TGTGCCAGCAGCCAAGTTTCGGGGAGTGAGCAGTTCTTC.

This clonotype came up many times. The gene calls are TRBV29-1 and TRBJ2-7; D might be TRBD1 (6 bases). This CDR3 contains 14 residues. CDR1 is SQVTM, CDR2 ANQGSEA, per germline. Trimming stripped 4 bases from V and 1 base from J, with 14 bases between. Here the CDR3 reads CSVVWAGQSYEQYF. CDR3 nucleotides: TGCAGCGTTGTATGGGCCGGACAGTCCTACGAGCAGTACTTC.

This clonotype was seen a few times. This chain uses TRBV4-1 with TRBJ2-2; D perhaps matches TRBD1 (5 bases). The CDR3 is 15 residues long. Germline V gives CDR1 MGHRA, CDR2 YSYEKL. Trimming took off 3 bases at V and 0 bases at J, with 8 bases between the two ends. The CDR3 reads CASSQDTSNTGELFF. The DNA of the CDR3 is TGCGCCAGCAGCCAGGACACTTCGAACACCGGGGAGCTGTTTTTT.

This rearrangement joins TRBV7-9 to TRBJ2-1; D is unresolved. CDR3 size: 14 residues. The ends were cut back, 5 bases at V and 4 bases at J, with 12 bases in the middle. Germline V gives CDR1 SEHNR, CDR2 FQNEAQ (reference sequence). In DNA form, the CDR3 reads TGTGCCAGCAGCCCGACTGGCGCTTACAATGAGCAGTTCTTC. Its translation is CASSPTGAYNEQFF.

There are a few counts of this clonotype. The rearrangement joins TRBV6-2 or TRBV6-3 to TRBJ2-5, with 7 bases lining up with TRBD2. The CDR3 extends over 15 amino acids. After removal of 4 bases from V and 5 bases from J, the junction contained 10 bases not matched to a gene. Germline V CDR1 and CDR2: MNHEY, SVGEGT. The CDR3 nucleotides read TGTGCCAGCAGTTCCGGACTAGTTTATAAGGAGACCCAGTACTTC. Protein: CASSSGLVYKETQYF.

The rearrangement links TRBV4-1 to TRBJ2-6; 9 nucleotides match TRBD1. The CDR3 loop spans 20 amino acids. Unmatched junction bases numbered 15, after V lost 6 bases and J lost 0 bases. CDR1 is MGHRA, CDR2 YSYEKL, per germline. CDR3 sequence (DNA): TGCGCCAGCAGGCCCCGGGGGACAGGGATACTGGGCTCTGGGGCCAACGTCCTGACTTTC. Protein sequence: CASRPRGTGILGSGANVLTF.

This clonotype occurred many times. The chain links TRBV5-4 to TRBJ2-7; D gene unclear. From germline, CDR1 is SGHNT and CDR2 YYREEE (reference sequence). V gave up 3 bases and J gave up 6 bases, with 10 bases separating them. The CDR3 consists of 12 residues. In nucleotides, the CDR3 is TGTGCCAGCAGCTCAGAAGACGCCGAGCAGTACTTC. Protein sequence: CASSSEDAEQYF.

This chain joins TRBV10-3 and TRBJ2-1; 13 positions agree with TRBD2. From germline, CDR1 is ENHRY and CDR2 SYGVKD. Germline trimming cut 6 bases from V and 0 bases from J; bases unmatched to any gene: 8. CDR3 length equals 18 residues. The CDR3 loop is CAISQGLAGEISYNEQFF. The CDR3 DNA follows: TGTGCCATCAGCCAAGGACTAGCGGGAGAAATCTCCTACAATGAGCAGTTCTTC.

Regarding this clonotype: Sequence at one end of the junction differs from germline and may be a read error. The chain links TRBV7-6 to TRBJ1-4; D is unclear. The length of the CDR3 is 13 residues. Germline loops: CDR1 SGHVS, CDR2 FNYEAQ. This CDR3 is CASSQLLDEKLFF. The CDR3 DNA reads TGTGCTAGCAGTCAACTCCTTGATGAAAAACTGTTTTTT.

This clonotype was seen a handful of times. CDR3 amino acids: CASSSGSNSDEQFF. Here the CDR3 DNA reads TGCGCCAGCAGCTCGGGCTCCAACAGCGATGAGCAGTTCTTC. This chain joins TRBV5-1 and TRBJ2-1; D not certain. The CDR3 covers 14 residues. Trimming shortened V by 3 bases and J by 8 bases, and 15 bases separated the two germline ends. Per the germline V gene, CDR1 is SGHRS and CDR2 is YFSETQ.

A word on this clonotype: A much larger clone lies one base from this, so it may be a read error. The gene calls are TRBV29-1 and TRBJ2-1; D gene ambiguous. This CDR3 has 16 amino acids. CDR1 and CDR2 (germline): SQVTM, ANQGSEA. Between the trimmed V and J ends, which lost 1 base and 4 bases, there was a span of 17 bases. The CDR3, as DNA: TGCAGCGTTGAAGCAGACCAGACCCACCCTTACAATGAGCAGTTCTTC. Translating gives CSVEADQTHPYNEQFF.

The chain links TRBV28 to TRBJ2-7; D is ambiguous. The length of the CDR3 is 15 residues. Germline values: CDR1 MDHEN, CDR2 SYDVKM. The V gene lost 3 bases and the J gene lost 6 bases, with 18 bases spanning the gap. The CDR3 protein is CASSFSRATIREQYF. The CDR3 region has the DNA TGTGCCAGCAGTTTTTCCCGCGCCACAATCCGCGAGCAGTACTTC.

This clonotype has at least ten counts. CDR3 sequence reads: CASRGQGTDTQYF. Here the CDR3 DNA reads TGTGCCAGCCGTGGACAGGGTACAGATACGCAGTATTTT. The rearrangement uses TRBV7-6 and TRBJ2-3, with 8 bases aligning to TRBD1. Germline V gene data show CDR1 as SGHVS and CDR2 as FNYEAQ. V was clipped by 8 bases and J by 3 bases; unmatched bases: 4. The CDR3 runs 13 residues.